Each of the 21 T cell receptor beta chains below was sequenced from the same sample in a study of T cells in Graves' hyperthyroidism and ophthalmopathy. It was RNA transcripts that yielded the amplified TCR beta CDR3 regions. When the TCR CDR3 underwent first-round RT-PCR, the HTBI primer set was used. TCRdb reanalysed the multiplex PCR reads using MiXCR and keeps one entry per CDR3 protein. The top ten clones hold around 35% of a sample with more than 300,000 distinct CDR3 sequences, approximately 18% of them seen once. The specimen was blood. The receptors originated from a woman aged 25-40 years with Graves' hyperthyroidism that later progressed to Graves' ophthalmopathy.

At least ten counts were recorded for this clonotype. J is TRBJ2-7 and V is TRBV6-1; no clear D. CDR1 and CDR2 (germline): MNHNS, SASEGT. The V gene lost 3 bases and the J gene lost 3 bases, with 3 bases spanning the gap. CDR3 size: 11 residues. CDR3 bases: TGTGCCAGCAGTGACTTCTACGAGCAGTACTTC. As protein: CASSDFYEQYF.

Worth noting for this clonotype: A read error may explain this, as a much larger clone is one base away. The chain is built from TRBV28 and TRBJ2-2, with TRBD2 identical over 8 bases. The J segment lost 5 bases and the V segment lost 2 bases, leaving 7 bases of the junction unmatched. The CDR3 spans 16 residues. Per the germline V gene, CDR1 is MDHEN and CDR2 is SYDVKM. CDR3 sequence (DNA): TGTGCCAGCAGTTTAGATCACGGGGGGGGAACCGGGGAGCTGTTTTTT. Protein product: CASSLDHGGGTGELFF. The complete variable domain, with remaining parts taken from reference TRBV28 and TRBJ2-2, reads DVKVTQSSRYLVKRTGEKVFLECVQDMDHENMFWYRQDPGLGLRLIYFSYDVKMKEKGDIPEGYSVSREKKERFSLILESASTNQTSMYLCASSLDHGGGTGELFFGEGSRLTVL.

This clonotype was detected ten times or more. This chain joins TRBV27 and TRBJ2-6; 10 nucleotides match TRBD1. The ends lost 5 bases at V and 0 bases at J; junction bases unmatched: 7. The CDR3 consists of 18 residues. Germline V gene sequence: CDR1 MNHEY, CDR2 SMNVEV (reference sequence). The CDR3 is CASSDRDRGFSGANVLTF. CDR3 nucleotide sequence: TGTGCCAGCAGTGACCGGGACAGGGGATTCTCTGGGGCCAACGTCCTGACTTTC.

This clonotype was observed many times. The chain has TRBV28 and TRBJ1-2, with D tentatively TRBD1 (6 bases). Germline V lookup: CDR1 MDHEN, CDR2 SYDVKM. This CDR3 comprises 11 residues. V was clipped by 2 bases and J by 11 bases, with 9 bases between them. The CDR3, as DNA: TGTGCCAGCAGTTTAACAGGGCTTTACACCTTC. Protein sequence: CASSLTGLYTF.

This clonotype showed up just a few times. This rearrangement joins TRBV30 to TRBJ1-5, with D possibly being TRBD1 (5 bases). The CDR3 sequence is 14 residues long. The V end was cut by 3 bases, the J end by 7 bases, with 16 bases between. The germline CDR1 and CDR2 sequences are GTSNPN and SVGIG (reference sequence). The CDR3 nucleotides are TGTGCCTGGAGAAGGGGATCAGGTCAGCAGCCCCAGCATTTT. Translated: CAWRRGSGQQPQHF.

The chain combines TRBV6-5 with TRBJ2-3; D remains ambiguous. The germline CDR1 and CDR2 sequences are MNHEY and SVGAGI. Trimming stripped 0 bases from V and 3 bases from J, with 13 bases between. This CDR3 comprises 16 residues. The CDR3 here is CASSYSTLGSTDTQYF. CDR3 nucleotides: TGTGCCAGCAGTTACTCAACCCTGGGGTCTACAGATACGCAGTATTTT.

The rearrangement links TRBV9 to TRBJ2-7; possibly TRBD2 for D (5 bases). This CDR3 spans 14 amino acids. V lost 3 bases and J 3 bases, leaving 13 bases between the germline ends. Germline CDR1 and CDR2: SGDLS and YYNGEE. Here the CDR3 reads CASSARFGDYEQYF. The CDR3 DNA is TGTGCCAGCAGCGCCCGTTTCGGGGACTACGAGCAGTACTTC.

V usage is TRBV27 and J usage is TRBJ2-3, with D possibly being TRBD1 (5 bases). The V gene lost 6 bases and the J gene lost 3 bases, with 19 bases spanning the gap. Germline V lookup: CDR1 MNHEY, CDR2 SMNVEV (reference sequence). This CDR3 comprises 16 residues. CDR3 nucleotides: TGTGCCAGCAGCCCCACGGTCTGGGGCATAACAGATACGCAGTATTTT. Protein sequence: CASSPTVWGITDTQYF.

This clonotype has more than one count but fewer than ten. The rearrangement joins TRBV19 to TRBJ2-3; D remains unclear. CDR3 length: 15 amino acids. The germline CDR1 and CDR2 sequences are LNHDA and SQIVND (reference sequence). Trimming removed 6 bases at V and 0 bases at J, with 13 bases between. The chain's CDR3 is CASSNTWASTDTQYF. The CDR3 DNA is TGTGCCAGTAGCAATACATGGGCTAGCACAGATACGCAGTATTTT.

This clonotype was seen many times. This sequence joins TRBV6-1 and TRBJ2-1, with 9 positions matching TRBD1. CDR1 is MNHNS, CDR2 SASEGT, per germline. CDR3 length equals 13 residues. V trimming: 8 bases; J trimming: 6 bases; junction bases outside the gene matches: 5. CDR3 coding DNA: TGTGCCAGCCGGGACAGGGTTTTCAATGAGCAGTTCTTC. Translation gives CASRDRVFNEQFF.

This clonotype has ten or more counts. The chain links TRBV5-1 to TRBJ2-5; 11 nucleotides align to TRBD1. Germline V gives CDR1 SGHRS, CDR2 YFSETQ. Trimming removed 9 bases from V and 1 base from J; junction bases left unmatched: 8. There are 15 residues in the CDR3. In DNA form, the CDR3 reads TGCGCCACCAGAAGGACAGGGGGCTTCCAAGAGACCCAGTACTTC. It specifies CATRRTGGFQETQYF.

This clonotype was observed a handful of times. The V call is TRBV2, the J call TRBJ2-7; 8 bases map to TRBD2. Germline V gene sequence: CDR1 SNHLY, CDR2 FYNNEI. Trimming removed 7 bases from V and 4 bases from J; junction bases left unmatched: 0. There are 11 residues in the CDR3. DNA of the CDR3: TGTGCCAGCAAGCGGGAGTACGAGCAGTACGTC. Protein: CASKREYEQYV.

This clonotype was seen at least ten times. The CDR3 reads CASRPQGTALGGANVLTF. The CDR3 nucleotides are TGTGCCAGCAGGCCTCAGGGGACAGCCTTGGGGGGGGCCAACGTCCTGACTTTC. The chain is built from TRBV27 and TRBJ2-6; 7 bases align to TRBD1. After removal of 6 bases from V and 4 bases from J, the junction contained 15 bases not matched to a gene. CDR1 MNHEY and CDR2 SMNVEV come from the germline V gene (reference sequence). The CDR3 totals 18 residues. Using reference TRBV27 and TRBJ2-6 for the parts outside the CDR3, the full variable domain is EAQVTQNPRYLITVTGKKLTVTCSQNMNHEYMSWYRQDPGLGLRQIYYSMNVEVTDKGDVPEGYKVSRKEKRNFPLILESPSPNQTSLYFCASRPQGTALGGANVLTFGAGSRLTVL.

This clonotype was recorded at least ten times. The chain joins TRBV20-1 to TRBJ2-5, with D tentatively TRBD1 (6 bases). The V and J ends lost 5 bases and 3 bases respectively, with 10 bases between them. The germline V gene has CDR1 DFQATT and CDR2 SNEGSKA (reference sequence). This CDR3 spans 12 amino acids. CDR3 in amino acids: CSAPDRKETQYF. CDR3 DNA: TGCAGTGCTCCCGACAGGAAAGAGACCCAGTACTTC.

This clonotype was recorded many times. This chain connects TRBV4-2 to TRBJ1-1, with D unclear. Trimming stripped 4 bases from V and 7 bases from J, with 22 bases between. The CDR3 runs to 16 residues. Per the germline V gene, CDR1 is LGHNA and CDR2 is YNFKEQ. The CDR3 is CASSLGSGQELLEAFF. CDR3 sequence (DNA): TGTGCCAGCAGCCTCGGCAGCGGGCAGGAGTTACTTGAAGCTTTCTTT.

V and J are TRBV20-1 and TRBJ2-2; D might be TRBD2 (5 bases). The CDR3 has 16 residues. Germline CDR1 DFQATT, CDR2 SNEGSKA (reference sequence). Trimming took off 0 bases at V and 9 bases at J, with 20 bases between the two ends. The CDR3 DNA reads TGCAGTGCTAGAGATTTAGGACGGGGAGTCTACCGGGAGCTGTTTTTT. This encodes CSARDLGRGVYRELFF.

The chain links TRBV9 to TRBJ2-7; 10 bases map to TRBD2. In germline, CDR1 is SGDLS, CDR2 YYNGEE. V shed 5 bases, J shed 5 bases, and the junction held 10 bases outside the gene matches. This CDR3 contains 15 residues. The CDR3: CASSERGLAIDEQYF. The CDR3 DNA follows: TGTGCCAGCAGTGAGAGGGGACTAGCGATAGACGAGCAGTACTTC.

This clonotype came up many times. The chain links TRBV20-1 to TRBJ2-1, with D maybe TRBD2 (5 bases). The CDR3 is made up of 13 amino acids. Deletions cut 6 bases from V and 4 bases from J, with 13 bases between. From germline, CDR1 is DFQATT and CDR2 SNEGSKA (reference sequence). The CDR3 sequence is CSAPSDSYNEQFF. In DNA, the CDR3 is TGCAGTGCCCCCTCGGACTCTTACAATGAGCAGTTCTTC.

The chain combines TRBV6-1 with TRBJ2-7; 7 positions agree with TRBD2. This CDR3 region has 13 residues. Trimming cost V 5 bases and J 2 bases; bases outside gene matches: 3. CDR1 and CDR2 from the germline V gene are MNHNS and SASEGT. For the CDR3, the DNA is TGTGCCAGCAGTCCCGGGGGGACCTACGAGCAGTACTTC. It is translated as CASSPGGTYEQYF.

Written as DNA, the CDR3 is TGCGCCAGCAGCCAGGCCCCGATGACAGGGGGCTTCTTTAACACTGAAGCTTTCTTT. As protein: CASSQAPMTGGFFNTEAFF. V usage is TRBV4-1 and J usage is TRBJ1-1, with 10 bases that match TRBD1. The V gene's germline CDR1 is MGHRA and CDR2 YSYEKL. V was pared by 3 bases and J by 2 bases, with 15 bases of the junction left unmatched. The length of the CDR3 is 19 residues.

This clonotype appeared many times. This chain uses TRBV6-2 or TRBV6-3 with TRBJ2-3, with no clear D. From germline, CDR1 is MNHEY and CDR2 SVGEGT. V dropped 5 bases and J dropped 2 bases, with 14 bases sitting between them. This CDR3 spans 15 amino acids. In DNA form, the CDR3 reads TGTGCCAGCAGTCCGGCCGGGTTCTACACAGATACGCAGTATTTT. This gives the protein CASSPAGFYTDTQYF.